This passage covers 32 T cell receptor beta chains from one sample sequenced in a study of T cell changes during pregnancy in multiple sclerosis. Libraries were prepared by immunoSEQ multiplex PCR; TCRdb keeps only in-frame clonotypes and omits some of them. Of 78,000 or so clones listed, about 91% were seen once; the top ten hold 1.4%. The material was peripheral blood, obtained before pregnancy. The receptor set was obtained from a female donor with multiple sclerosis, enrolled in a pregnancy study.

The chain recombines TRBV5-1 with TRBJ1-2, with D possibly being TRBD1 (5 bases). The CDR3 consists of 15 residues. Trimming left V 0 bases short and J 5 bases short, with 14 bases between. Germline lookup yields CDR1 SGHRS and CDR2 YFSETQ. The CDR3 bases are TGCGCCAGCAGCTTGGAACAGGACATAGTGTATGGCTACACCTTC. It is translated as CASSLEQDIVYGYTF.

The gene calls are TRBV15 and TRBJ2-3; 10 bases match TRBD1. CDR3 size: 15 residues. Trimming at V came to 1 base and at J to 4 bases, leaving 2 bases not matched to a gene. CDR1 is LNHNV and CDR2 is YYDKDF in the germline V gene (reference sequence). The DNA for the CDR3 is TGTGCCACCAGCAGAGGGACAGGGGGTGCAGATACGCAGTATTTT. Translated: CATSRGTGGADTQYF.

The CDR3 sequence is CASSKNDRGPEAFF. The CDR3, as DNA: TGTGCCAGCAGCAAGAACGACAGGGGACCTGAAGCTTTCTTT. The V call is TRBV7-3, the J call TRBJ1-1, with 8 positions matching TRBD1. Germline CDR1 SGHTA, CDR2 FQGTGA. The CDR3 consists of 14 residues. After removal of 5 bases from V and 6 bases from J, the junction contained 8 bases not matched to a gene. The full variable domain, in which reference TRBV7-3 and TRBJ1-1 provide the parts outside the CDR3, is GAGVSQTPSNKVTEKGKYVELRCDPISGHTALYWYRQSLGQGPEFLIYFQGTGAADDSGLPNDRFFAVRPEGSVSTLKIQRTERGDSAVYLCASSKNDRGPEAFFGQGTRLTVV.

The chain couples TRBV6-1 to TRBJ1-4, with D tentatively TRBD1 (5 bases). The germline CDR1 and CDR2 sequences are MNHNS and SASEGT. The CDR3 is 16 residues long. The germline V and J ends were trimmed by 2 bases and 1 base, with 11 bases remaining between them. CDR3 loop: CASSEFGGVTNEKLFF. The CDR3 nucleotides read TGTGCCAGCAGTGAATTTGGAGGGGTAACTAATGAAAAACTGTTTTTT.

The rearrangement uses TRBV7-3 and TRBJ2-1; 11 nucleotides match TRBD2. Per germline, CDR1 SGHTA and CDR2 FQGTGA. J was trimmed by 5 bases and V by 8 bases; bases with no gene match: 5. The CDR3 totals 14 residues. CDR3 in amino acids: CASSLAGGHNEQFF. The CDR3 DNA sequence: TGTGCCAGCTCCTTAGCGGGGGGGCACAATGAGCAGTTCTTC.

V gene TRBV5-1 combines with J gene TRBJ2-3, with a tentative D call TRBD1 (6 bases). The germline V gene encodes CDR1 SGHRS and CDR2 YFSETQ. Deletions cut 2 bases from V and 0 bases from J, with 13 bases between. The CDR3 length is 16 residues. CDR3 amino acids: CASSFPRDTSTDTQYF. The CDR3 DNA reads TGCGCCAGCAGCTTTCCCCGGGACACAAGCACAGATACGCAGTATTTT.

The chain couples TRBV6-1 to TRBJ2-3, with 7 bases fitting TRBD1. V shed 6 bases, J shed 9 bases, and the junction held 9 bases outside the gene matches. The germline CDR1 and CDR2 sequences are MNHNS and SASEGT. This CDR3 has 13 amino acids. The CDR3 bases are TGTGCCAGCAGAAGGGACAGTGGGACCACGCAGTATTTT. It encodes CASRRDSGTTQYF.

The chain joins TRBV5-4 to TRBJ1-2; weak D call: TRBD1 (6 bases). Between the trimmed V and J ends, which lost 0 bases and 4 bases, there was a span of 7 bases. Germline CDR1 is SGHNT and CDR2 is YYREEE (reference sequence). The CDR3 spans 13 residues. The CDR3 bases are TGTGCCAGCAGCTTGGAGACAGGCTATGGCTACACCTTC. Amino acids: CASSLETGYGYTF.

The chain uses TRBV15 and TRBJ1-1, with TRBD1 matching over 9 bases. The germline V gene has CDR1 LNHNV and CDR2 YYDKDF (reference sequence). V dropped 4 bases and J dropped 0; count of bases not matched to a gene: 3. There are 15 residues in the CDR3. The CDR3 spells CATSKRTGVNTEAFF. CDR3 nucleotides: TGTGCCACCAGCAAACGGACAGGGGTGAACACTGAAGCTTTCTTT.

The chain uses TRBV18 and TRBJ2-1; 9 bases are shared with TRBD2. V was pared by 7 bases and J by 7 bases, with 5 bases of the junction left unmatched. The CDR3 length is 13 residues. Per the germline V gene, CDR1 is KGHSH and CDR2 is LQKENI. CDR3 residues: CASYRGGGNEQFF. The CDR3 DNA is TGTGCCAGCTACCGCGGGGGGGGTAATGAGCAGTTCTTC. Full variable domain (remainder filled in from reference TRBV18 and TRBJ2-1): NAGVMQNPRHLVRRRGQEARLRCSPMKGHSHVYWYRQLPEEGLKFMVYLQKENIIDESGMPKERFSAEFPKEGPSILRIQQVVRGDSAAYFCASYRGGGNEQFFGPGTRLTVL.

J is TRBJ2-7 and V is TRBV5-1; 7 positions agree with TRBD1. CDR1 and CDR2 from the germline V gene are SGHRS and YFSETQ. Germline trimming cut 1 base from V and 7 bases from J; bases unmatched to any gene: 8. CDR3 length: 14 residues. The CDR3 sequence: CASSLKQGRWEQYF. DNA for the CDR3: TGCGCCAGCAGCTTGAAACAGGGGCGGTGGGAGCAGTACTTC.

The genes are TRBV11-2 and TRBJ1-4; 7 bases agree with TRBD1. J lost 8 bases, V lost 6 bases, and 3 bases had no gene match. CDR3 length: 12 amino acids. CDR1 is SGHAT, CDR2 FQNNGV, per germline. The CDR3 DNA reads TGTGCCAGCAGTTCACAGGGGGAAAAACTGTTTTTT. Its protein is CASSSQGEKLFF.

The chain employs TRBV19 and TRBJ1-4; D uncertain. This CDR3 region has 14 residues. Germline V gives CDR1 LNHDA, CDR2 SQIVND (reference sequence). V dropped 3 bases and J dropped 6 bases, with 11 bases sitting between them. DNA for the CDR3: TGTGCCAGTAGTATGGATATCCGGGATGAAAAACTGTTTTTT. Translated, it gives CASSMDIRDEKLFF.

This rearrangement joins TRBV29-1 to TRBJ1-4, with 7 nucleotides matching TRBD1. This CDR3 contains 17 residues. The ends lost 7 bases at V and 0 bases at J; junction bases unmatched: 14. Germline CDR1 is SQVTM and CDR2 is ANQGSEA. This CDR3 is CSAEPGQKVATNEKLFF. CDR3 sequence (DNA): TGCAGCGCCGAGCCGGGACAGAAGGTTGCAACTAATGAAAAACTGTTTTTT.

This chain links TRBV15 with TRBJ2-3, with 12 bases identical to TRBD2. CDR1 and CDR2 from the germline V gene are LNHNV and YYDKDF (reference sequence). After removal of 5 bases from V and 4 bases from J, the junction contained 10 bases not matched to a gene. The CDR3 has 17 amino acids. CDR3 DNA sequence: TGTGCCACCAGCTCCTCTAGCGGGGGGGTAATTGCAGATACGCAGTATTTT. Translated, it gives CATSSSSGGVIADTQYF.

J is TRBJ1-2 and V is TRBV27; the D gene is possibly TRBD1 (5 bases). Deletions cut 6 bases from V and 4 bases from J, with 15 bases between. Germline V lookup: CDR1 MNHEY, CDR2 SMNVEV (reference sequence). The CDR3 extends over 14 amino acids. The CDR3, as DNA: TGTGCCAGCAGACCCTCCGACAGAAGCTATGGCTACACCTTC. Encoded protein: CASRPSDRSYGYTF.

V usage is TRBV6-1 and J usage is TRBJ2-1, with 7 nucleotides matching TRBD2. The CDR3 extends over 14 amino acids. Germline V gives CDR1 MNHNS, CDR2 SASEGT. V lost 3 bases and J lost 7; bases outside the gene matches: 6. In nucleotides, the CDR3 is TGTGCCAGCAGTGATACCGGGGGGTATAATGAGCAGTTCTTC. Protein: CASSDTGGYNEQFF.

This clone was seen only once. V is TRBV4-2 and J is TRBJ2-5; TRBD2 agrees at 9 bases. The CDR3 spans 16 residues. Germline V gene sequence: CDR1 LGHNA, CDR2 YNFKEQ. Germline trimming cut 1 base from V and 2 bases from J; bases unmatched to any gene: 5. The CDR3 DNA reads TGTGCCAGCAGCCAAGCCCTTAGCGGGGGACAAGAGACCCAGTACTTC. This translates into CASSQALSGGQETQYF.

DNA of the CDR3: TGTGCCAGCAGCGTCAAGCAGAACACTGAAGCTTTCTTT. Amino acids: CASSVKQNTEAFF. This chain connects TRBV9 to TRBJ1-1; unclear D gene. The CDR3 spans 13 residues. Trimming stripped 2 bases from V and 1 base from J, with 6 bases between. From germline, CDR1 is SGDLS and CDR2 YYNGEE.

The chain recombines TRBV13 with TRBJ1-5, with D maybe TRBD1 (5 bases). Trimming cost V 0 bases and J 0 bases, with 9 bases left between them. Germline CDR1 PRHDT, CDR2 FYEKMQ (reference sequence). The length of the CDR3 is 16 residues. DNA of the CDR3: TGTGCCAGCAGCTTAGGGCCGGGGGATAGCAATCAGCCCCAGCATTTT. It encodes CASSLGPGDSNQPQHF.

This chain uses TRBV7-9 with TRBJ2-3; perhaps TRBD2 as D (6 bases). The germline V gene encodes CDR1 SEHNR and CDR2 FQNEAQ (reference sequence). The germline V and J ends were trimmed by 1 base and 1 base, with 18 bases remaining between them. The CDR3 contains 18 residues. The DNA for the CDR3 is TGTGCCAGCAGCTTAGATCCGGGAGACCGACGGGGCACAGATACGCAGTATTTT. It translates to CASSLDPGDRRGTDTQYF. Supplemented by reference TRBV7-9 and TRBJ2-3, the full variable domain reads DTGVSQNPRHKITKRGQNVTFRCDPISEHNRLYWYRQTLGQGPEFLTYFQNEAQLEKSRLLSDRFSAERPKGSFSTLEIQRTEQGDSAMYLCASSLDPGDRRGTDTQYFGPGTRLTVL.

The chain uses TRBV9 and TRBJ2-3; D not certain. CDR3 length equals 15 residues. V lost 4 bases to trimming and J lost 0 bases, with 12 bases between them. Germline V lookup: CDR1 SGDLS, CDR2 YYNGEE. CDR3 coding DNA: TGTGCCAGCAGCCCGCGACTCGCTAGCACAGATACGCAGTATTTT. Translating it yields CASSPRLASTDTQYF.

V usage is TRBV9 and J usage is TRBJ2-1; 7 nucleotides line up with TRBD2. Looked up from germline, CDR1 is SGDLS and CDR2 is YYNGEE. The CDR3 sequence is 16 residues long. V dropped 0 bases and J dropped 7; count of bases not matched to a gene: 10. CDR3 residues: CASSVAGGESPNEQFF. In nucleotides, the CDR3 is TGTGCCAGCAGCGTAGCTGGGGGGGAGTCACCTAATGAGCAGTTCTTC.

The V call is TRBV6-6, the J call TRBJ1-2; D uncertain. The germline V gene encodes CDR1 MNHNY and CDR2 SVGAGI (reference sequence). This CDR3 region has 15 residues. V lost 3 bases and J 7 bases, leaving 18 bases between the germline ends. CDR3 in amino acids: CASSYPDYSRGGYTF. CDR3 bases: TGTGCCAGCAGTTATCCGGATTATTCAAGAGGTGGCTACACCTTC.

This sequence joins TRBV7-9 and TRBJ1-1; the D gene is possibly TRBD1 (6 bases). CDR1 SEHNR and CDR2 FQNEAQ come from the germline V gene (reference sequence). V lost 1 base and J lost 3, with 15 bases in between. The CDR3 runs 16 residues. CDR3 in amino acids: CASSLEWPGDDTEAFF. CDR3 nucleotide sequence: TGTGCCAGCAGCTTAGAGTGGCCAGGGGATGACACTGAAGCTTTCTTT.

V and J are TRBV27 and TRBJ1-1; D ambiguous. CDR3 size: 13 residues. CDR1 and CDR2 from the germline V gene are MNHEY and SMNVEV (reference sequence). V was clipped by 5 bases and J by 3 bases, with 10 bases between them. The CDR3 loop reads CASSPDTDTEAFF. The DNA of the CDR3 is TGTGCCAGCAGTCCTGACACAGACACTGAAGCTTTCTTT.

V and J are TRBV7-2 and TRBJ1-1; a weak D match, TRBD1 (6 bases). The CDR3 consists of 15 residues. Germline V lookup: CDR1 SGHTA, CDR2 FQGNSA. V was pared by 5 bases and J by 3 bases, with 16 bases between. In DNA form, the CDR3 reads TGTGCCAGCAGCGGGTACCCCACAGGGTACACTGAAGCTTTCTTT. It codes for CASSGYPTGYTEAFF.

The chain has TRBV7-2 and TRBJ2-7; TRBD2 matches at 7 bases. Germline CDR1 is SGHTA and CDR2 is FQGNSA. The CDR3 length is 15 residues. V shed 3 bases and J 0 bases; nucleotides not matched to a gene: 5. The CDR3 nucleotides are TGTGCCAGCAGCTTCACGGCGGGGGACTCCTACGAGCAGTACTTC. It translates to CASSFTAGDSYEQYF.

This clone was detected only once. This chain joins TRBV5-6 and TRBJ2-7; 9 nucleotides match TRBD2. The CDR3 totals 13 residues. Trimming removed 5 bases from V and 7 bases from J; junction bases left unmatched: 7. CDR1 is SGHDT and CDR2 is YYEEEE in the germline V gene. CDR3 in DNA: TGTGCCAGCAGTGGCGGGAGGGTGGGAGAGCAGTACTTC. Its protein is CASSGGRVGEQYF.

The chain carries TRBV5-1 and TRBJ2-5; D is possibly TRBD2 (5 bases). Germline V lookup: CDR1 SGHRS, CDR2 YFSETQ. CDR3 length: 14 residues. Trimming pared 5 bases from V and 5 bases from J, leaving 16 bases between. CDR3 sequence reads: CASSYRERGETQYF. The CDR3 nucleotides are TGCGCCAGCAGTTACCGGGAACGAGGGGAGACCCAGTACTTC. Variable domain in full (rest from reference TRBV5-1 and TRBJ2-5): KAGVTQTPRYLIKTRGQQVTLSCSPISGHRSVSWYQQTPGQGLQFLFEYFSETQRNKGNFPGRFSGRQFSNSRSEMNVSTLELGDSALYLCASSYRERGETQYFGPGTRLLVL.

A single count supports this clone. The CDR3 nucleotides are TGCGCCAGCAGCTTGGGGGGTGCTAGCGGGCTAACAGATACGCAGTATTTT. This codes for CASSLGGASGLTDTQYF. The chain links TRBV5-1 to TRBJ2-3; 8 positions agree with TRBD2. Germline trimming cut 0 bases from V and 3 bases from J; bases unmatched to any gene: 9. CDR3 length: 17 amino acids. CDR1 and CDR2 (germline): SGHRS, YFSETQ. Together with reference TRBV5-1 and TRBJ2-3, the CDR3 gives the full variable domain: KAGVTQTPRYLIKTRGQQVTLSCSPISGHRSVSWYQQTPGQGLQFLFEYFSETQRNKGNFPGRFSGRQFSNSRSEMNVSTLELGDSALYLCASSLGGASGLTDTQYFGPGTRLTVL.

The gene calls are TRBV5-4 and TRBJ2-7; 7 bases align to TRBD1. The germline gives CDR1 SGHNT, CDR2 YYREEE (reference sequence). V was clipped by 3 bases and J by 4 bases; unmatched bases: 7. CDR3 length: 14 residues. The CDR3 loop is CASSSRGKKYEQYF. The CDR3 nucleotides read TGTGCCAGCAGCTCCAGGGGGAAAAAGTACGAGCAGTACTTC.